This T cell receptor (beta chain) was found in a study of radiotherapy plus CTLA-4 blockade in lung cancer. Study-level background: Overall, approximately 19% of patients showed an objective response, while approximately 30% attained disease control.

A remark on this clone: As yet, its antigen is unknown.

Study-wide points: Reports state that early shifts in blood T cell clones, with interferon-beta, best predicted response. Once radiotherapy plus ipilimumab had been given, TCR clones derived from tumor expanded in blood.

The assay was immunoSEQ multiplex PCR, and TCRdb's table has in-frame clones only and misses some. This sample has approximately 49,000 clones, with approximately 81% found just once. CDR3 size: 14 residues. Trimming took off 1 base at V and 4 bases at J, with 14 bases between the two ends. CDR1 and CDR2 from the germline V gene are SQVTM and ANQGSEA. The study treated chemo-refractory metastatic non-small-cell lung cancer patients with focal radiation plus ipilimumab CTLA-4 blockade. This specimen consisted of peripheral blood, obtained from a patient treated with radiotherapy plus ipilimumab. The rearrangement joins TRBV29-1 to TRBJ2-7, with D possibly matching TRBD1 (6 bases). The clonotype originates from a human donor with non-small cell lung cancer whose response to radiotherapy plus ipilimumab could not be evaluated. The CDR3: CSVEVPTQGYEQYF. CDR3 DNA: TGCAGCGTTGAAGTACCGACCCAGGGGTACGAGCAGTACTTC.